What follows are 22 T cell receptor beta chains derived from one specimen sequenced in a study of blood T cell dynamics during melanoma immunotherapy. The repertoire was sequenced with immunoSEQ multiplex PCR; TCRdb's copy has only in-frame clones and lacks some. The sample contains about 15,000 clones, 70% to 90% of which appear only once. Time point of the sample: pre-treatment baseline. This specimen consisted of blood, obtained from a patient treated with checkpoint blockade. The receptors stem from a human donor with melanoma.

The chain uses TRBV9 and TRBJ2-5; D gene uncertain. The V gene lost 0 bases and the J gene lost 9 bases, with 9 bases spanning the gap. The V gene's germline CDR1 is SGDLS and CDR2 YYNGEE. The CDR3 has 12 amino acids. CDR3 sequence reads: CASSVDVAPQYF. The CDR3, as DNA: TGTGCCAGCAGCGTAGACGTGGCCCCCCAGTACTTC.

This clone was counted a single time. V and J are TRBV5-5 and TRBJ2-7, with 10 bases identical to TRBD1. The length of the CDR3 is 16 residues. Germline V gene data show CDR1 as SGHKS and CDR2 as YYEKEE (reference sequence). After removal of 4 bases from V and 2 bases from J, the junction contained 9 bases not matched to a gene. For the CDR3, the DNA is TGTGCCAGCAGCCCAGCTCCGGGACAGGGGACCTACGAGCAGTACTTC. Its translation is CASSPAPGQGTYEQYF. The variable domain in full, completed from reference TRBV5-5 and TRBJ2-7, reads DAGVTQSPTHLIKTRGQQVTLRCSPISGHKSVSWYQQVLGQGPQFIFQYYEKEERGRGNFPDRFSARQFPNYSSELNVNALLLGDSALYLCASSPAPGQGTYEQYFGPGTRLTVT.

The chain uses TRBV15 and TRBJ1-1, with no clear D. The CDR3 loop spans 13 amino acids. The ends were cut back, 0 bases at V and 1 base at J, with 3 bases in the middle. Germline V gives CDR1 LNHNV, CDR2 YYDKDF (reference sequence). The CDR3: CATSRDQNTEAFF. The CDR3 DNA sequence: TGTGCCACCAGCAGAGATCAGAACACTGAAGCTTTCTTT.

The chain uses TRBV30 and TRBJ1-3, with 10 bases identical to TRBD1. CDR3 size: 15 residues. Germline CDR1 reads GTSNPN; CDR2 reads SVGIG (reference sequence). With V trimmed by 3 bases and J by 3 bases, 5 bases remained unmatched. This CDR3 reads CAWSRQGAVGNTIYF. The DNA for the CDR3 is TGTGCCTGGAGCAGACAGGGGGCTGTTGGAAACACCATATATTTT.

The gene calls are TRBV9 and TRBJ1-2; 7 positions agree with TRBD1. Germline V CDR1 and CDR2: SGDLS, YYNGEE. CDR3 length: 14 residues. V shed 3 bases and J 4 bases; nucleotides not matched to a gene: 6. The DNA for the CDR3 is TGTGCCAGCAGCGGAGGACAGGAACTCTATGGCTACACCTTC. Translating gives CASSGGQELYGYTF.

The chain uses TRBV5-6 and TRBJ2-7; D possibly uses TRBD1 or TRBD2 (6 bases each). Looked up from germline, CDR1 is SGHDT and CDR2 is YYEEEE. This CDR3 spans 17 amino acids. Trimming pared 3 bases from V and 0 bases from J, leaving 19 bases between. The CDR3 here is CASSSGGQSWSSYEQYF. CDR3 DNA: TGTGCCAGCAGCTCCGGGGGCCAGTCCTGGAGCTCCTACGAGCAGTACTTC.

DNA for the CDR3: TGTGCCAGCAGTCGGACACCCAGCTCCTACGAGCAGTACTTC. It encodes CASSRTPSSYEQYF. The genes are TRBV19 and TRBJ2-7; D is possibly TRBD1 (5 bases). V was trimmed by 9 bases and J by 0 bases, leaving 15 bases between them. CDR1 and CDR2 (germline): LNHDA, SQIVND (reference sequence). The CDR3 totals 14 residues.

The CDR3: CASSYSNSMNTEAFF. The CDR3 DNA sequence: TGTGCCAGCAGTTACTCGAATTCTATGAACACTGAAGCTTTCTTT. This chain links TRBV6-5 with TRBJ1-1; D uncertain. The CDR3 is 15 amino acids. Germline CDR1 MNHEY, CDR2 SVGAGI. Trimming stripped 0 bases from V and 0 bases from J, with 8 bases between.

V usage is TRBV7-7 and J usage is TRBJ1-1; TRBD1 aligns across 7 bases. The CDR3 spans 19 residues. With V trimmed by 11 bases and J by 5 bases, 29 bases remained unmatched. The germline V gene encodes CDR1 SSHAT and CDR2 FNYEAQ (reference sequence). The chain's CDR3 is CAPGGGADREDQVKTEAFF. CDR3 DNA sequence: TGTGCCCCGGGTGGGGGAGCCGACAGGGAGGATCAGGTAAAGACTGAAGCTTTCTTT.

The V gene is TRBV29-1, the J gene TRBJ2-3; TRBD2 is a possible D gene (5 bases). Germline V lookup: CDR1 SQVTM, CDR2 ANQGSEA. V was shortened by 3 bases and J by 3 bases, with 7 bases between the two germline ends. The CDR3 is made up of 12 amino acids. CDR3 DNA sequence: TGCAGCGTTGATCTAGCAACAGATACGCAGTATTTT. This sequence encodes CSVDLATDTQYF.

The V gene is TRBV6-1, the J gene TRBJ2-3; the D gene could be TRBD1 or TRBD2 (6 bases each). CDR3 size: 15 residues. Trimming cost V 8 bases and J 0 bases, with 15 bases left between them. Germline V gene sequence: CDR1 MNHNS, CDR2 SASEGT. The CDR3 coding sequence is TGTGCCAGCGGGGAACAGGGACTGAGCACAGATACGCAGTATTTT. As protein: CASGEQGLSTDTQYF.

This clone was observed a handful of times. V usage is TRBV4-1 and J usage is TRBJ1-1; D is ambiguous. V shed 0 bases and J shed 7 bases, with 18 bases lying between them. Per germline, CDR1 MGHRA and CDR2 YSYEKL. The CDR3 totals 16 residues. CDR3 nucleotide sequence: TGCGCCAGCAGCCAAGAGGTTTTGAGGGTAGAAGATGAAGCTTTCTTT. This codes for CASSQEVLRVEDEAFF.

The chain joins TRBV11-1 to TRBJ2-3; D is tentatively TRBD1 or TRBD2 (5 bases each). Germline V CDR1 and CDR2: SGHAT, FQDESV (reference sequence). CDR3 length: 12 amino acids. V was shortened by 5 bases and J by 7 bases, with 10 bases between the two germline ends. CDR3 sequence (DNA): TGTGCCAGCAGCCGGGACCTCCATACGCAGTATTTT. Its translation is CASSRDLHTQYF.

The chain uses TRBV28 and TRBJ1-5; D unresolved. The CDR3 runs to 14 residues. Trimming cost V 8 bases and J 0 bases, with 11 bases left between them. The germline V gene has CDR1 MDHEN and CDR2 SYDVKM. The CDR3 coding sequence is TGTGCCAGCGGTAGGTTACATAGCAATCAGCCCCAGCATTTT. Translation: CASGRLHSNQPQHF.

This clone came up once. The rearrangement links TRBV5-1 to TRBJ2-7, with 7 nucleotides matching TRBD1. CDR3 length: 15 amino acids. V lost 4 bases, J lost 2 bases, and 9 bases stayed unmatched. In germline, CDR1 is SGHRS, CDR2 YFSETQ. The CDR3 coding sequence is TGCGCCAGCAGCGCCCTAATTACAGGGGCCTACGAGCAGTACTTC. Translated, it gives CASSALITGAYEQYF.

V and J are TRBV30 and TRBJ2-7; 7 bases line up with TRBD1. Germline V lookup: CDR1 GTSNPN, CDR2 SVGIG (reference sequence). The CDR3 is 14 amino acids. V dropped 3 bases and J dropped 1; count of bases not matched to a gene: 6. DNA for the CDR3: TGTGCCTGGAGCGCCGGGACAGCTTCCTACGAGCAGTACTTC. Protein sequence: CAWSAGTASYEQYF.

This clone was detected once. This chain uses TRBV19 with TRBJ2-1; 11 nucleotides line up with TRBD2. J was trimmed by 4 bases and V by 2 bases; bases with no gene match: 4. Germline CDR1 reads LNHDA; CDR2 reads SQIVND (reference sequence). The CDR3 contains 16 residues. In DNA form, the CDR3 reads TGTGCCAGTAGTATACTAGCGGGGGGACGATACAATGAGCAGTTCTTC. Translation gives CASSILAGGRYNEQFF.

V is TRBV9 and J is TRBJ2-5, with D possibly matching TRBD1 (5 bases). With 3 bases removed from V and 2 bases from J, the gap between germline ends came to 29 bases. Germline CDR1 is SGDLS and CDR2 is YYNGEE. This CDR3 spans 20 amino acids. The CDR3 here is CASSDPLGGATLIYQETQYF. The DNA of the CDR3 is TGTGCCAGCAGCGACCCCCTCGGTGGGGCCACCCTAATATATCAAGAGACCCAGTACTTC.

This clone appeared a few times. The rearrangement links TRBV5-6 to TRBJ1-1; 10 bases map to TRBD1. Trimming removed 3 bases from V and 6 bases from J; junction bases left unmatched: 11. Per germline, CDR1 SGHDT and CDR2 YYEEEE. The CDR3 runs to 16 residues. The CDR3 spells CASSYGTGARGAEAFF. CDR3 DNA: TGTGCCAGCAGCTACGGGACAGGGGCCCGCGGGGCTGAAGCTTTCTTT.

The chain links TRBV7-6 to TRBJ2-7; 7 bases fit TRBD1. Trimming took 7 bases from V and 1 from J; bases not matched to a gene: 1. The CDR3 sequence is 12 residues long. The germline V gene has CDR1 SGHVS and CDR2 FNYEAQ. The CDR3 sequence is CASTGGSYEQYF. CDR3 nucleotides: TGTGCCAGCACAGGGGGATCCTACGAGCAGTACTTC.

V is TRBV28 and J is TRBJ2-1; 13 bases agree with TRBD2. Per germline, CDR1 MDHEN and CDR2 SYDVKM. V dropped 6 bases and J dropped 7; count of bases not matched to a gene: 6. There are 15 residues in the CDR3. In DNA form, the CDR3 reads TGTGCCAGCAGAATACTAGCGGGGGGGCTTAATGAGCAGTTCTTC. Amino acids: CASRILAGGLNEQFF.

This rearrangement joins TRBV7-8 to TRBJ1-4, with 8 bases that match TRBD1. The CDR3 covers 20 residues. V was clipped by 5 bases and J by 5 bases; unmatched bases: 22. Germline CDR1 SGHVS, CDR2 FQNEAQ. Here the CDR3 reads CASSRAPGTGGTRLNEKLFF. The CDR3 DNA reads TGTGCCAGCAGCCGAGCCCCCGGTACAGGGGGTACCCGCTTAAATGAAAAACTGTTTTTT. The full variable domain, rest sourced from reference TRBV7-8 and TRBJ1-4, is GAGVSQSPRYKVAKRGQDVALRCDPISGHVSLFWYQQALGQGPEFLTYFQNEAQLDKSGLPSDRFFAERPEGSVSTLKIQRTQQEDSAVYLCASSRAPGTGGTRLNEKLFFGSGTQLSVL.